This T cell receptor beta chain was sequenced for a study of shared clonotypes between healthy human individuals. The CDR3 consists of 19 residues. The germline gives CDR1 MNHEY, CDR2 SMNVEV (reference sequence). Trimming at V came to 2 bases and at J to 0 bases, leaving 11 bases not matched to a gene. Repertoires were generated with immunoSEQ multiplex PCR, while TCRdb's copy carries only in-frame clones and drops some. Of 950,000 to 1,100,000 clones in the sample, around 78% were seen once. The material sequenced was memory CD4+ T cells from PBMCs. Subset specified: CD45RA-negative fraction. The chain uses TRBV27 and TRBJ2-1; 9 positions match TRBD2. This TCR was recovered from a man between 18 and 29 years old in good health. Some clones in this sample may be carry-over from other donors' samples. CDR3 sequence: CASSLKSNSGSPSYNEQFF. DNA of the CDR3: TGTGCCAGCAGTTTAAAGTCCAATAGCGGGAGCCCCTCCTACAATGAGCAGTTCTTC.